A single T cell receptor beta chain is shown here with its context. Its target is unknown. The sample belongs to a study of radiation and T cells in renal cell carcinoma. Study-wide results and caveats: In blood, top tumor clones expanded by 2 weeks, shrinking by 4.

The table came from immunoSEQ multiplex PCR; TCRdb's copy has only in-frame clones and leaves some out. Here the sample spans around 170,000 clones, 88% being singletons. Looked up from germline, CDR1 is MGHRA and CDR2 is YSYEKL. This CDR3 region has 16 residues. V dropped 4 bases and J dropped 9; count of bases not matched to a gene: 12. The time point was: blood 4 weeks post-SBRT, at nephrectomy. Sample treatment: 15 Gy SBRT to primary tumor, nephrectomy 4 weeks later. The tumor was a clear cell renal cell carcinoma. This chain connects TRBV4-1 to TRBJ1-5; TRBD1 aligns across 10 bases. The source of this sequence is a woman aged 45 to 65 with renal cell carcinoma. The sample consisted of blood, taken from a patient whose treatment included radiotherapy and nephrectomy. The CDR3 region has the DNA TGCGCCAGCAGCCGTGAACCGGGACAGGGGCAATGGCCCCAGCATTTT. This sequence encodes CASSREPGQGQWPQHF.